The next 7 T cell receptor beta chains were all read from a single sample in a study of control samples from healthy donors and cancer patients (dated by TCRdb to between 2020 and 2021). Library creation used the immunoSEQ multiplex PCR assay. TCRdb's version of the immuneACCESS table is confined to in-frame rearrangements and falls short of the full clone set. An unresolved V gene accounts for under half of the shortfall where checked; the remainder is of unknown origin. This sample is represented by 90,000 or so clones; around 85% of them were singletons. The top ten clonotypes cover approximately 38% of the sample. The sample consisted of PBMCs. The receptors stem from a man between 65 and 79 years old with lung cancer.

The rearrangement links TRBV30 to TRBJ1-1; D ambiguous. Trimming cost V 0 bases and J 5 bases, with 4 bases left between them. The CDR3 runs to 11 residues. The V gene's germline CDR1 is GTSNPN and CDR2 SVGIG (reference sequence). CDR3 region: CAWSVKTEAFF. For the CDR3, the DNA is TGTGCCTGGAGTGTAAAAACTGAAGCTTTCTTT. The variable domain in full, with the rest retrieved from reference TRBV30 and TRBJ1-1, is SQTIHQWPATLVQPVGSPLSLECTVEGTSNPNLYWYRQAAGRGLQLLFYSVGIGQISSEVPQNLSASRPQDRQFILSSKKLLLSDSGFYLCAWSVKTEAFFGQGTRLTVV.

A single count supports this clone. V usage is TRBV29-1 and J usage is TRBJ1-2; 8 bases map to TRBD1. The V segment lost 5 bases and the J segment 2 bases; nucleotides outside the gene matches: 4. CDR3 length: 13 amino acids. Looked up from germline, CDR1 is SQVTM and CDR2 is ANQGSEA. CDR3 DNA: TGCAGCGTTTTTGCAGGGGGCAACTATGGCTACACCTTC. It yields the protein CSVFAGGNYGYTF.

The V gene is TRBV18, the J gene TRBJ2-2; 9 bases are a match to TRBD1. The V segment lost 9 bases and the J segment 4 bases; nucleotides outside the gene matches: 6. This CDR3 spans 14 amino acids. CDR1 is KGHSH and CDR2 is LQKENI in the germline V gene. CDR3 residues: CASSGTGRTGELFF. For the CDR3, the DNA is TGTGCCAGTTCCGGGACAGGGCGCACCGGGGAGCTGTTTTTT.

This rearrangement joins TRBV9 to TRBJ2-3; D gene uncertain. This CDR3 is 15 amino acids long. Trimming shortened V by 2 bases and J by 0 bases, and 10 bases separated the two germline ends. From germline, CDR1 is SGDLS and CDR2 YYNGEE. The CDR3: CASSVLTSSTDTQYF. The DNA for the CDR3 is TGTGCCAGCAGCGTTCTCACTTCTAGCACAGATACGCAGTATTTT.

This clone was seen a few times. The chain has TRBV7-9 and TRBJ1-1; 9 nucleotides match TRBD1. With V trimmed by 5 bases and J by 4 bases, 8 bases remained unmatched. Germline CDR1 SEHNR, CDR2 FQNEAQ (reference sequence). The CDR3 covers 15 residues. The CDR3 here is CASSLRQGGATEAFF. CDR3 nucleotides: TGTGCCAGCAGCCTCCGACAGGGGGGAGCCACTGAAGCTTTCTTT.

This chain joins TRBV25-1 and TRBJ1-6; D gene unclear. The germline V gene encodes CDR1 MGHDK and CDR2 SYGVNS. There are 15 residues in the CDR3. V lost 0 bases, J lost 12 bases, and 15 bases lay in between. The CDR3 DNA is TGTGCCAGCAGTGAATATTCGAAACCCGGGCGACCCCTCCACTTT. Translation: CASSEYSKPGRPLHF.

This clone has just one count. As DNA, the CDR3 is TGTGCCAGCAGTACCCGACAGGGAGCGGGAGAGACCCAGTACTTC. Translating it yields CASSTRQGAGETQYF. The chain uses TRBV7-8 and TRBJ2-5, with a weak D call TRBD1 (7 bases). This CDR3 has 15 residues. The germline gives CDR1 SGHVS, CDR2 FQNEAQ. V dropped 6 bases and J dropped 4 bases, with 18 bases sitting between them.